This entry concerns a single T cell receptor (beta chain). Its antigen is unknown. Per-base qualities were not stored, and no clone one base away is much larger. Participants were included only if at least one PBMC sample before ART initiation and at least two post-ART samples were available. Treatment was received in the United States of America by all participants with HIV. Cryopreserved samples of about 1-11 million PBMC were thawed and washed before DNA extraction. At the time of the earliest PBMC sample, participants with HIV were aged between 23 and 54 years. PBMC samples were contributed by each participant from 1-4 timepoints before ART initiation and 2-8 timepoints after ART initiation, with a median of 7 samples. Serial HIV viral load, CD4+ T-cell count, ART history and demographic data were obtained for every participant. A Qiagen kit on a QIAcube was used to extract genomic DNA from unsorted PBMC, with samples processed in batches of 12.

The immunoSEQ hsTCRB v3.0 assay was used at survey level resolution to sequence the TRB variable region. The target sequencing depth for TRB was about 35,000-50,000 T-cell genomes per sample. TRB libraries were pooled and sequenced on an Illumina MiSeq using a v3 150-cycle kit. Processing in the source paper ran as follows. Repertoire analysis was run in R within a reproducible Nextflow workflow that covered QC, data transformation and analysis. Custom analyses were implemented in LymphoSeq2, an R package for AIRR-Seq data exploration. Several samples that yielded fewer than 5000 total TRB sequences were excluded, so that 200 or so HIV repertoires were analyzed. Among the 188 retained HIV repertoires, about 57 were collected before ART initiation and 129 were collected after ART initiation. Repertoires were downsampled to 5000 TRB nucleotide sequences, with summary statistics averaged over 100 downsampling iterations. TRB sequences were retained for analysis only if CDR3 regions of at least seven amino acids were present. Two measures captured diversity: a Shannon entropy-derived clonality score and the Gini coefficient. In the repertoire networks, any two of the top 5000 CDR3 amino acid sequences were connected whenever the two sequences differed by an edit distance of one. For TRB CDR3 amino acid sequences, GLIPH2 was used to predict antigen specificity groups and MHC restriction. To flag known associations with CMV, EBV, HIV or tissue antigens, CDR3 amino acid sequences were compared against VDJdb and McPAS-TCR. Pre-ART, post-ART and control groups were compared with Wilcoxon signed-rank tests and Holm-Bonferroni correction. Held by TCRdb, this immuneACCESS table contains in-frame sequences only and omits some clones. Under half of the omission traces to an unresolved V gene where checked; the cause of the rest is unknown. Clone size and V and J calls were adopted from that table, with D and trimming inferred from the DNA. The sample table contains about 28,000 clones; only one count was recorded for approximately 86% of them. The ten largest clones take up 4.8% of the sample.

CDR1 and CDR2 are drawn from the germline V gene: MNHNS, SASEGT. Between the V and J ends, shortened by 3 bases and 14 bases respectively, the junction contains 7 bases. From its cysteine to its phenylalanine, the CDR3 spans 9 amino acids. Left in the record is the CDR3 DNA by itself, 27 bases read in frame from the first base. The record originates from a study of long-term antiretroviral therapy in people with HIV (dated by TCRdb to 2021 to 2024). As for the study more broadly: Collection of the earliest samples took place about a decade ahead of the 2015 WHO recommendation for immediate ART, at a time when ART was typically delayed until CD4 counts fell. A retrospective serial study tested whether ART initiation and durable HIV suppression were associated with changes in peripheral blood TRB repertoire composition and diversity. A total of fewer than 200 cryopreserved PBMC samples were contributed to the cohort by 30 adults with confirmed HIV infection, with samples collected serially over a mean of approximately six years (range 1-12). About 35% of the 30 participants with HIV were female. Test extractions of a monoclonal T-cell line alongside about 30 polyclonal samples showed no cross-contamination during QIAcube processing.

Here is what the overall study found, with its caveats: The samples span the years 2004 to 2017, and the ART regimens used at that time may not be as effective as current regimens. Expanded TRB clones identified before ART initiation dominated the repertoire at all time points, although this dominance fluctuated and declined in many PLHIV after ART. No data were available on ART adherence, viral resistance or therapy changes, limiting inferences about post-ART repertoire changes. Unsorted PBMC were profiled instead of sorted CD4+ and CD8+ T cells because pre-ART samples had limited cell numbers. A significant increase in TRB diversity was found to be associated with ART initiation, although TRB diversity was observed to remain significantly below that of transplant donor controls even after long-term ART. Narrower CDR3 length ranges were observed in HIV repertoires than in controls, and an antigen-experienced repertoire with only a slight naive shift after ART was suggested by the network structure. Since PBMC availability was limited, sequencing covered only the TCR beta chain, with no alpha chain pairing.

The TCR sequence derives from a woman aged 25 to 39 with HIV. This sequence uses TRBV6-1 and TRBJ1-2; the D segment cannot be called with confidence. The material was unsorted PBMCs, obtained 0.8 years after starting antiretroviral therapy. The DNA is TGTGCCAGCAGTGACAGTACGACCTTC. Translated, it gives CASSDSTTF.